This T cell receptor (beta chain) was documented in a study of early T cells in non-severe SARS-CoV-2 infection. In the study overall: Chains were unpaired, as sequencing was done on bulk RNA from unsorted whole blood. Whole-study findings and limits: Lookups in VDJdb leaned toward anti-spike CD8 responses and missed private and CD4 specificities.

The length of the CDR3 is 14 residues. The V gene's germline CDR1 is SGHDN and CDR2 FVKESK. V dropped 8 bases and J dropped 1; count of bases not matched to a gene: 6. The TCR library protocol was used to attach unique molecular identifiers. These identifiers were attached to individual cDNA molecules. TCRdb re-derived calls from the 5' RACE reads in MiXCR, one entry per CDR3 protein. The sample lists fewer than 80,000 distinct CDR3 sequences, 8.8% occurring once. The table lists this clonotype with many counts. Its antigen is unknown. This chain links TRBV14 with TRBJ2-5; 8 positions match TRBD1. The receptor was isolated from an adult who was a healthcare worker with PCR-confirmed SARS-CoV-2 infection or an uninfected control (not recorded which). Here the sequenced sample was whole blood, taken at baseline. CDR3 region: CASARDRTQETQYF. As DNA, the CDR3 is TGTGCCAGCGCCCGGGACAGGACCCAAGAGACCCAGTACTTC.